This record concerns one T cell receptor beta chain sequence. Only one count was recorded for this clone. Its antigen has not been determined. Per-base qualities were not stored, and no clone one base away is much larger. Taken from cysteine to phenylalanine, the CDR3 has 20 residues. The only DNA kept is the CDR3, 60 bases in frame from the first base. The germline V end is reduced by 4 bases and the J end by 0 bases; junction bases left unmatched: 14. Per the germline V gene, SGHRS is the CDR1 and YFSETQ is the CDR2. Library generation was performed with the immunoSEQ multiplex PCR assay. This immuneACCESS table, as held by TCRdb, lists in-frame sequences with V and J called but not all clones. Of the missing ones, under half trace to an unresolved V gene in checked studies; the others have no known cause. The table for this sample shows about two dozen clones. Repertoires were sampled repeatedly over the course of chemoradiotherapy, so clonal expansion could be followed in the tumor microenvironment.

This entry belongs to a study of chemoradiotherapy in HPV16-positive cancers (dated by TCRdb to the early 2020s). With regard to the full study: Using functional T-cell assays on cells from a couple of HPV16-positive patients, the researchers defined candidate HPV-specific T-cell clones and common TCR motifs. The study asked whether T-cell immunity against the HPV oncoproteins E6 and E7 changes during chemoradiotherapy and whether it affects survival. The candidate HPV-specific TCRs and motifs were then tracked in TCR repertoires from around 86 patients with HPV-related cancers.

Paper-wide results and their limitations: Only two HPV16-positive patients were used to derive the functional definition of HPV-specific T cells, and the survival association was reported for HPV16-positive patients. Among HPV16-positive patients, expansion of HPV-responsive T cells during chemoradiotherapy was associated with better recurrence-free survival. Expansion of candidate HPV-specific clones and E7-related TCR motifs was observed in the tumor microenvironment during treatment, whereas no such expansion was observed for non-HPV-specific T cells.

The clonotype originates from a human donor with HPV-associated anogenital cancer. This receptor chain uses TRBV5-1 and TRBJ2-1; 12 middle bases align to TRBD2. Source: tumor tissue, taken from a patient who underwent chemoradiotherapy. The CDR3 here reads CASSMTGLAGLRSSYNEQFF. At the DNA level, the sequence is TGCGCCAGCAGCATGACTGGACTAGCGGGACTAAGAAGCTCCTACAATGAGCAGTTCTTC.